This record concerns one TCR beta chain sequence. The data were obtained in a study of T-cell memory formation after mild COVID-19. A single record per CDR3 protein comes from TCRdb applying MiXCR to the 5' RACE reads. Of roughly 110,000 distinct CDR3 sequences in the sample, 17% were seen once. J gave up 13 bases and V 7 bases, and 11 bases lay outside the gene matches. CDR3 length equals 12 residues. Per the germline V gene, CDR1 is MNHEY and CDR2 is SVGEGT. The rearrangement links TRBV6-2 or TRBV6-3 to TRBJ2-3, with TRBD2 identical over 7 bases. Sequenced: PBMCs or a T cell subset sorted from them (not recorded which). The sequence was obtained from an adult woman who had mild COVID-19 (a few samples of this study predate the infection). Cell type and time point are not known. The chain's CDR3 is CASKGGDYNEYF. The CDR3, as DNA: TGTGCCAGCAAAGGAGGGGACTATAATGAGTATTTT.